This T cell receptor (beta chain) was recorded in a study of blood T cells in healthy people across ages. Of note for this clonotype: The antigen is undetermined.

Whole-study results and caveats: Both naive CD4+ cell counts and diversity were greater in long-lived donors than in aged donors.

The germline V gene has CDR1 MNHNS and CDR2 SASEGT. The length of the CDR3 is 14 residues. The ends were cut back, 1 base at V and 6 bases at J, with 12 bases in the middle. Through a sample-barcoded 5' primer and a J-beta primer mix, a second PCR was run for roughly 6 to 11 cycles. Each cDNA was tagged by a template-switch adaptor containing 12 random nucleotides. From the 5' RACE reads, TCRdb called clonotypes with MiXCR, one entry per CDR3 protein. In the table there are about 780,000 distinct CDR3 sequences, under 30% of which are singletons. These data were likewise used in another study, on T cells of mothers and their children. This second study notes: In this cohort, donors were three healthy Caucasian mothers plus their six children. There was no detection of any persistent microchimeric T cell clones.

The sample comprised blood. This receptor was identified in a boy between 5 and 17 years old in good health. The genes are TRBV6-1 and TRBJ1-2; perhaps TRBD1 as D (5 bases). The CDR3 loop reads CASSEVEGSHGYTF. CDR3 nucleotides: TGTGCCAGCAGTGAAGTGGAGGGGAGCCATGGCTACACCTTC.